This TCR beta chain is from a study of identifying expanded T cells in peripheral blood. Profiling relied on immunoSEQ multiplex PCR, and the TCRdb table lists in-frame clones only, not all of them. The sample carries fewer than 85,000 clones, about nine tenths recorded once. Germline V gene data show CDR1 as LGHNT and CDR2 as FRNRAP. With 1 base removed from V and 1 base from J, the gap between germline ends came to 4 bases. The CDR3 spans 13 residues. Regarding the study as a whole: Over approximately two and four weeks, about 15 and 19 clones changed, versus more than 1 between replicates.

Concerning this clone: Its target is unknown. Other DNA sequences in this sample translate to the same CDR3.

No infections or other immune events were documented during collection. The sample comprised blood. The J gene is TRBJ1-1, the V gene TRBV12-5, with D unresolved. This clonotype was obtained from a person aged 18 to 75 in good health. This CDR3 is CASGLEGNTEAFF. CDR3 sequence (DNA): TGTGCTAGTGGTTTGGAAGGGAACACTGAAGCTTTCTTT.